These 10 T cell receptor beta chains share one sample of origin, sequenced in a study of control samples from healthy donors and cancer patients. Repertoires were generated with immunoSEQ multiplex PCR, while TCRdb's copy carries only in-frame clones and drops some. The sample lists some 120,000 clones, around 89% occurring once. The sequenced sample was blood. These receptors all come from a woman aged 70-85 years in good health.

The rearrangement links TRBV9 to TRBJ2-2, with D possibly being TRBD1 or TRBD2 (5 bases each). The length of the CDR3 is 13 residues. V gave up 6 bases and J gave up 7 bases, with 13 bases separating them. Germline CDR1 and CDR2: SGDLS and YYNGEE. Here the CDR3 DNA reads TGTGCCAGCAACACGGGACGGTTCGGGGAGCTGTTTTTT. Its translation is CASNTGRFGELFF.

V and J are TRBV24-1 and TRBJ1-2; D remains unclear. This CDR3 is 14 amino acids long. Per the germline V gene, CDR1 is KGHDR and CDR2 is SFDVKD. V shed 6 bases and J shed 0 bases, with 10 bases lying between them. The CDR3 sequence is CATSTKLANYGYTF. The CDR3 bases are TGTGCCACCAGTACCAAGTTAGCTAACTATGGCTACACCTTC.

The V gene is TRBV19, the J gene TRBJ2-4; D is tentatively TRBD1 or TRBD2 (5 bases each). The CDR3 is 13 residues long. Trimming pared 9 bases from V and 8 bases from J, leaving 17 bases between. Germline CDR1 LNHDA, CDR2 SQIVND (reference sequence). CDR3 region: CASRDSARDIQYF. The DNA for the CDR3 is TGTGCCAGCCGTGACAGCGCGAGGGACATTCAGTACTTC.

The chain is built from TRBV3-1 (or the pseudogene TRBV3-2) and TRBJ2-5, with D maybe TRBD1 (6 bases). The CDR3 has 15 residues. Germline CDR1 is LGHDT and CDR2 is YNNKEL (reference sequence). The V end lost 1 base, the J end lost 5 bases, and 14 bases lay between the germline ends. CDR3 amino acids: CASSQAAGEWETQYF. Written as DNA, the CDR3 is TGTGCCAGCAGCCAAGCTGCAGGGGAATGGGAGACCCAGTACTTC.

This clone has a single count. The V call is TRBV10-1, the J call TRBJ2-1; TRBD2 aligns across 8 bases. The V gene's germline CDR1 is WNHNN and CDR2 SYGVQD (reference sequence). The CDR3 runs to 18 residues. Trimming removed 4 bases from V and 0 bases from J; junction bases left unmatched: 11. The CDR3 sequence: CASSGRGGSQSSYNEQFF. As DNA, the CDR3 is TGCGCCAGCAGTGGTCGGGGGGGCTCCCAAAGCTCCTACAATGAGCAGTTCTTC.

This clone appeared once. CDR3 nucleotide sequence: TGTGCCAGCAGCTTACAGGGGGCCGGTAACTCCTACGAGCAGTACTTC. It encodes CASSLQGAGNSYEQYF. The rearrangement uses TRBV7-8 and TRBJ2-7; TRBD1 matches at 8 bases. This CDR3 has 16 amino acids. Germline values: CDR1 SGHVS, CDR2 FQNEAQ. The trim removed 2 bases at V and 0 bases at J, leaving 6 bases unmatched. Variable domain in full (rest from reference TRBV7-8 and TRBJ2-7): GAGVSQSPRYKVAKRGQDVALRCDPISGHVSLFWYQQALGQGPEFLTYFQNEAQLDKSGLPSDRFFAERPEGSVSTLKIQRTQQEDSAVYLCASSLQGAGNSYEQYFGPGTRLTVT.

In this sample, this clone turned up a few times. The gene calls are TRBV5-3 and TRBJ2-7; maybe TRBD2 (5 bases). TRBV5-3 is filed as an ORF, its function uncertain. Trimming took off 4 bases at V and 7 bases at J, with 9 bases between the two ends. The CDR3 spans 11 residues. The CDR3 DNA sequence: TGTGCCAGAAGCAGGGAGCATGAGCAGTACTTC. It yields the protein CARSREHEQYF.

The chain recombines TRBV27 with TRBJ2-5; 8 nucleotides line up with TRBD1. Germline V lookup: CDR1 MNHEY, CDR2 SMNVEV (reference sequence). The J segment lost 5 bases and the V segment lost 5 bases, leaving 10 bases of the junction unmatched. The CDR3 has 15 residues. The CDR3 region has the DNA TGTGCCAGCAGTAAGGCCAGCAGGGGGCAGGAGACCCAGTACTTC. Encoded protein: CASSKASRGQETQYF.

The J gene is TRBJ1-1, the V gene TRBV21-1. TRBV21-1 corresponds to a pseudogene. This CDR3 spans 15 amino acids. The CDR3 protein is CASSKEAGRETEAFF. The CDR3 nucleotides are TGTGCCAGCAGCAAAGAGGCGGGGCGAGAGACTGAAGCTTTCTTT.

A few counts support this clone. The chain is built from TRBV6-5 and TRBJ1-1; tentatively, D is TRBD1 (6 bases). The CDR3 has 13 residues. Trimming cost V 9 bases and J 1 base, with 12 bases left between them. Germline V lookup: CDR1 MNHEY, CDR2 SVGAGI. The CDR3 reads CASAYRANTEAFF. The CDR3 DNA reads as TGTGCCAGTGCGTACAGGGCGAACACTGAAGCTTTCTTT.